This T cell receptor (beta chain) is drawn from a study of breast tumors, draining lymph nodes, adjacent tissues (dated by TCRdb to 2016 to 2017). Notes on the research overall: The study compared TCR beta repertoires across tumor, adjacent nontumor tissue and axillary lymph nodes from breast cancer patients. In human breast cancer, the study set out to evaluate how tumor, surrounding tissue and draining lymph node repertoires relate to one another and whether T cells may move between these sites.

Points the paper makes about the study in general: The study presented the conclusion that tumor T cells originate in lymph nodes as consistent with a hypothesis, not as something directly demonstrated. Tumor T-cell repertoires showed less diversity than lymph node repertoires and more diversity than nontumor tissue repertoires, and tumor T-cell repertoires showed preferential V and J gene usage. The data were considered consistent with the idea that most tumor T cells come from the lymph node and then expand in tumor tissue. Tumor and nontumor tissue repertoires were significantly more similar in luminal-like than in basal-like breast cancer.

Reading from cysteine to phenylalanine, the CDR3 counts 14 amino acids. Only the CDR3 region is kept as DNA, spanning 42 bases read in frame from base 1. In the germline V gene (reference sequence), CDR1 corresponds to LNHDA and CDR2 to SQIVND. The junction shows trimming of 6 bases on V and 0 bases on J, plus 9 bases between the germline ends. The lymph node samples were taken from the axillary draining lymph nodes of breast cancer patients. TCRdb lists the instrument as Illumina HiSeq 2000. TCR beta chain libraries were generated by multiplex PCR amplification. High-throughput sequencing was used to analyze the amplified TCR beta chain products. TCRdb passed the public sequencing reads through fastp at Q25 and MiXCR, retaining productive beta sequences. Every distinct CDR3 protein forms one entry, paired with its most common genes and DNA. Across this sample there are some 150,000 distinct CDR3 sequences, with around 24% seen only once. Clones ranked in the top ten supply roughly 2.7% of the sample.

This clonotype occurred many times. What antigen it recognizes has not been identified. No base quality values were provided; no much bigger clone lies one nucleotide off. The sequencing sample was made of axillary lymph node tissue. The sequence came from a female donor with breast cancer. Some clones in this sample may be carry-over from other donors' samples. The sequence joins TRBV19 to TRBJ2-1, with a weak D call of TRBD2 (5 bases match). The DNA is as follows: TGTGCCAGTAGCTTAGCGTTCTCCTACAATGAGCAGTTCTTC. The translation is CASSLAFSYNEQFF.